The rows below give T cell receptor beta chains drawn from one sample of a study of long-term antiretroviral therapy in people with HIV. Method: immunoSEQ multiplex PCR; TCRdb's copy keeps in-frame clones and lacks some. The repertoire includes fewer than 30,000 clones, about four fifths of them detected once, and approximately 15% sits in the top ten. The sample consisted of unsorted PBMCs, taken at the start of antiretroviral therapy, before treatment. The source is a woman aged 18-35 years with HIV. CDR3s include the opening cysteine and the closing phenylalanine or tryptophan. D genes are given only for firm matches. A clone size is listed for some rows: how often the clone was seen (once, few, many), or a class if it is expanded.

.,TRBV2,.,TRBJ1-2,CASTISPLRQVSYGYTF,TGTGCCAGCACCATTTCCCCTTTACGACAGGTCTCCTATGGCTACACCTTC
TRBD1,TRBV6-6,.,TRBJ2-7,CASSRTGKKHEQYF,TGTGCCAGCAGTAGGACAGGGAAAAAACACGAGCAGTACTTC
.,TRBV5-6,.,TRBJ2-1,CASSLQGVGNEQFF,TGTGCCAGCAGCTTACAGGGAGTAGGCAATGAGCAGTTCTTC
.,TRBV28,few,TRBJ1-1,CASSLRGLITEAFF,TGTGCCAGCAGTCTGCGGGGTCTAATCACTGAAGCTTTCTTT
.,TRBV14,.,TRBJ2-7,CASSQGRSYEQYF,TGTGCCAGCAGCCAAGGGCGCTCCTACGAGCAGTACTTC
TRBD2,TRBV4-2,.,TRBJ2-3,CASSQKRESDTQYF,TGTGCCAGCAGCCAGAAGCGGGAGTCAGATACGCAGTATTTT
.,TRBV2,few,TRBJ1-2,CARGRFYGYTF,TGTGCCAGAGGCAGGTTCTATGGCTACACCTTC
.,TRBV7-2,.,TRBJ1-2,CASSFSTDHGYTF,TGTGCCAGCAGCTTTAGCACAGACCATGGCTACACCTTC
.,TRBV6-5,few,TRBJ2-7,CASRFSAYEQYF,TGTGCCAGCAGATTCTCTGCCTACGAGCAGTACTTC
.,TRBV18,.,TRBJ1-2,CASSPTQNSIYGYTF,TGTGCCAGCTCACCAACTCAGAATTCCATCTATGGCTACACCTTC
.,TRBV5-6,.,TRBJ2-1,CASSLPGRVNEQFF,TGTGCCAGCAGCCTCCCCGGCCGGGTAAATGAGCAGTTCTTC
.,TRBV6-1,.,TRBJ1-5,CASSEGGGNQPQHF,TGTGCCAGCAGTGAAGGCGGGGGCAATCAGCCCCAGCATTTT
.,TRBV7-9,.,TRBJ2-7,CASSFTDSYEQYF,TGTGCCAGCAGCTTCACGGACTCCTACGAGCAGTACTTC
.,TRBV10-3,.,TRBJ2-3,CAISELPTDTQYF,TGTGCCATCAGTGAGCTCCCAACAGATACGCAGTATTTT
.,TRBV4-2,.,TRBJ1-1,CASSQGANDAEAFF,TGTGCCAGCAGCCAGGGCGCGAATGACGCTGAAGCTTTCTTT
.,TRBV28,.,TRBJ2-7,CASSFRGAYEQYF,TGTGCCAGCAGTTTCCGGGGTGCCTACGAGCAGTACTTC
.,TRBV27,.,TRBJ2-1,CASSFHGGPHSYNEQFF,TGTGCCAGCAGTTTCCACGGAGGGCCTCACTCCTACAATGAGCAGTTCTTC
.,TRBV2,.,TRBJ2-7,CASSERPGGSYEQYF,TGTGCCAGCAGTGAGAGGCCAGGGGGGTCCTACGAGCAGTACTTC
.,TRBV11-2,.,TRBJ2-2,CASSLASGDPNTGELFF,TGTGCCAGCAGCTTAGCATCCGGGGACCCGAACACCGGGGAGCTGTTTTTT
.,TRBV7-9,.,TRBJ2-5,CASSTPGRLRETQYF,TGTGCCAGCAGCACACCCGGAAGGTTGCGGGAGACCCAGTACTTC
.,TRBV4-1,once,TRBJ2-7,CASSSYLSLYSQGATNYEQYF,TGCGCCAGCAGCTCTTACCTAAGCTTGTACAGTCAGGGCGCCACAAACTACGAGCAGTACTTC
TRBD1,TRBV19,.,TRBJ1-5,CASSALDRGLQPQHF,TGTGCCAGTAGTGCCCTGGACAGGGGGCTACAGCCCCAGCATTTT
TRBD1,TRBV4-3,.,TRBJ2-3,CASSQETDRGRRDTQYF,TGCGCCAGCAGCCAAGAGACCGACAGGGGGCGGAGAGATACGCAGTATTTT
.,TRBV7-2,.,TRBJ2-5,CASSQNEGTQYF,TGTGCCAGCAGCCAGAACGAGGGGACCCAGTACTTC
.,TRBV4-1,.,TRBJ2-7,CASSQEQEQSFYEQYF,TGCGCCAGCAGCCAAGAACAGGAGCAGAGCTTTTACGAGCAGTACTTC
.,TRBV28,.,TRBJ2-1,CASGGGGGDEQFF,TGTGCCAGCGGAGGGGGCGGAGGAGATGAGCAGTTCTTC
.,TRBV7-7,.,TRBJ2-2,CASSFSGAGELFF,TGTGCCAGCAGCTTTTCCGGGGCCGGGGAGCTGTTTTTT
.,TRBV4-1,.,TRBJ2-7,CASSSGGSPVNEQYF,TGCGCCAGCAGCTCGGGCGGATCCCCTGTCAACGAGCAGTACTTC
.,TRBV28,.,TRBJ1-3,CASVRGGTGNTIYF,TGTGCCAGCGTTCGAGGGGGTACTGGAAACACCATATATTTT
TRBD2,TRBV4-3,.,TRBJ2-7,CASSQQAPGGGKSYEQYF,TGCGCCAGCAGCCAACAGGCCCCCGGGGGGGGGAAGTCCTACGAGCAGTACTTC
.,TRBV7-9,.,TRBJ1-1,CASSWALSNTEAFF,TGTGCCAGCAGTTGGGCCCTGTCGAACACTGAAGCTTTCTTT
.,TRBV5-1,once,TRBJ1-4,CASSLGTIPTNEKLFF,TGCGCCAGCAGCTTGGGCACCATTCCAACTAATGAAAAACTGTTTTTT
.,TRBV9,.,TRBJ1-4,CASSVGSRGREEDSEKLFF,TGTGCCAGCAGCGTAGGTTCGCGGGGCAGGGAGGAAGATAGCGAAAAACTGTTTTTT
.,TRBV27,.,TRBJ2-7,CASSLFPGSYEQYF,TGTGCCAGCAGTTTATTTCCGGGATCCTACGAGCAGTACTTC
.,TRBV4-2,.,TRBJ1-6,CASSREIRGGADSYNSPLHF,TGTGCCAGCAGCCGGGAAATTCGCGGGGGGGCTGATTCCTATAATTCACCCCTCCACTTT
TRBD1,TRBV27,.,TRBJ1-1,CASSRGVLNTEAFF,TGTGCCAGCAGCAGGGGGGTACTGAACACTGAAGCTTTCTTT
TRBD2,TRBV20-1,.,TRBJ2-3,CSGAGPDTQYF,TGCAGTGGAGCGGGGCCAGATACGCAGTATTTT
TRBD2,TRBV9,.,TRBJ2-1,CASSERTSGGAGFYNEQFF,TGTGCCAGCAGCGAGCGGACTAGCGGGGGGGCCGGGTTCTACAATGAGCAGTTCTTC
TRBD2,TRBV9,.,TRBJ2-1,CASSRTSGGSSYNEQFF,TGTGCCAGCAGCAGAACTAGCGGGGGGAGCTCCTACAATGAGCAGTTCTTC
.,TRBV25-1,.,TRBJ2-7,CASSESYTYEQYF,TGTGCCAGCAGTGAATCCTATACCTACGAGCAGTACTTC
.,TRBV19,.,TRBJ1-1,CASSPAGLNTEAFF,TGTGCCAGTAGTCCGGCAGGGTTGAACACTGAAGCTTTCTTT
.,TRBV27,.,TRBJ2-2,CASSPPTVLGDTGELFF,TGTGCCAGCAGTCCCCCGACAGTTCTGGGGGACACCGGGGAGCTGTTTTTT
TRBD1,TRBV7-2,.,TRBJ2-1,CASSLGDRARREQFF,TGTGCCAGCAGCTTGGGGGACAGGGCCCGTAGGGAGCAGTTCTTC
TRBD1,TRBV10-1,.,TRBJ2-2,CASSAPGQGAATGELFF,TGCGCCAGCAGTGCCCCGGGACAGGGGGCGGCGACCGGGGAGCTGTTTTTT
TRBD2,TRBV29-1,.,TRBJ2-3,CSVEGTSGRGTDTQYF,TGCAGCGTTGAAGGGACTAGCGGGAGAGGCACAGATACGCAGTATTTT
TRBD1,TRBV5-5,.,TRBJ1-2,CASSRDRGDYGYTF,TGTGCCAGCAGCCGGGACAGGGGGGACTATGGCTACACCTTC
.,TRBV2,.,TRBJ2-3,CASSEYGGQGDTQYF,TGTGCCAGCAGTGAATATGGGGGGCAAGGAGATACGCAGTATTTT
TRBD1,TRBV6-5,.,TRBJ2-2,CASKGQEYTGELFF,TGTGCCAGCAAGGGACAGGAGTACACCGGGGAGCTGTTTTTT
.,TRBV30,.,TRBJ1-4,CAWSALGEKLFF,TGTGCCTGGAGTGCACTTGGCGAAAAACTGTTTTTT
.,TRBV9,few,TRBJ2-2,CASSSAGTSGELFF,TGTGCCAGCTCATCGGCGGGCACCTCGGGGGAGCTGTTTTTT
.,TRBV6-6,.,TRBJ1-5,CASSYSSGASNQPQHF,TGTGCCAGCAGTTACTCGTCCGGGGCGAGCAATCAGCCCCAGCATTTT
.,TRBV2,medium-sized,TRBJ1-5,CASSWGAGGNQPQHF,TGTGCCAGCAGTTGGGGAGCTGGGGGAAATCAGCCCCAGCATTTT
.,TRBV6-1,.,TRBJ2-1,CASSEEAGAPYNEQFF,TGTGCCAGCAGTGAAGAGGCGGGGGCTCCCTACAATGAGCAGTTCTTC
.,TRBV28,.,TRBJ1-5,CASSFGGYQPQHF,TGTGCCAGCAGTTTCGGGGGCTATCAGCCCCAGCATTTT